The 29 T cell receptor beta chains listed next were all sequenced from one sample in a study of blood T cell repertoires in COVID-19. TCRdb's copy holds only in-frame clones and misses some; the assay was immunoSEQ multiplex PCR. The sample yields about 62,000 clones, roughly 88% seen once. Sequencing was carried out using peripheral blood. The receptors shown here come from a woman at least 80 years old with acute or convalescent COVID-19.

This chain links TRBV5-1 with TRBJ2-1; D unresolved. V gave up 1 base and J gave up 6 bases, with 11 bases separating them. The germline gives CDR1 SGHRS, CDR2 YFSETQ. This CDR3 region has 14 residues. This CDR3 reads CASSLSWAANEQFF. CDR3 DNA sequence: TGCGCCAGCAGCTTGAGTTGGGCCGCCAATGAGCAGTTCTTC. Combining the CDR3 with reference TRBV5-1 and TRBJ2-1 gives the whole variable domain KAGVTQTPRYLIKTRGQQVTLSCSPISGHRSVSWYQQTPGQGLQFLFEYFSETQRNKGNFPGRFSGRQFSNSRSEMNVSTLELGDSALYLCASSLSWAANEQFFGPGTRLTVL.

The rearrangement uses TRBV6-2 or TRBV6-3 and TRBJ1-1; D remains ambiguous. The CDR3 spans 14 residues. Trimming shortened V by 2 bases and J by 4 bases, and 11 bases separated the two germline ends. Per the germline V gene, CDR1 is MNHEY and CDR2 is SVGEGT. The CDR3 region is CASSYGGPPTEAFF. DNA for the CDR3: TGTGCCAGCAGTTACGGAGGCCCCCCCACTGAAGCTTTCTTT.

The rearrangement links TRBV5-1 to TRBJ2-7, with TRBD1 as a possible D gene (5 bases). The ends were cut back, 4 bases at V and 6 bases at J, with 20 bases in the middle. CDR1 is SGHRS, CDR2 YFSETQ, per germline. CDR3 size: 15 residues. CDR3 region: CASSPNLIQDSEQYF. The CDR3 DNA sequence: TGCGCCAGCAGCCCGAACCTTATACAGGATTCCGAGCAGTACTTC.

This clone showed up just a few times. The chain links TRBV10-2 to TRBJ2-2; 8 bases align to TRBD1. The junction had 10 bases not matched to a gene; V was cut back by 8 bases and J by 5 bases. Germline V gene data show CDR1 as WSHSY and CDR2 as SAAADI. The CDR3 is 15 residues long. The CDR3 DNA reads TGCGCCAGCGGGCCTCAGGGGGCGCGGACCGGGGAGCTGTTTTTT. Its protein product is CASGPQGARTGELFF.

In this sample, this clone turned up once. The chain is built from TRBV11-2 and TRBJ1-1; maybe TRBD1 (6 bases). CDR1 and CDR2 from the germline V gene are SGHAT and FQNNGV. This CDR3 is 15 amino acids long. V dropped 2 bases and J dropped 2 bases, with 12 bases sitting between them. The CDR3, as DNA: TGTGCCAGCAGCTTACTGGGGGCTTCTAACACTGAAGCTTTCTTT. Translating it yields CASSLLGASNTEAFF.

This sequence joins TRBV4-3 and TRBJ2-2; D might be TRBD1 (5 bases). V dropped 1 base and J dropped 5 bases, with 11 bases sitting between them. Germline assignment: CDR1 LGHNA and CDR2 YSLEER. This CDR3 region has 15 residues. The CDR3 is CASSQGTAGTGELFF. Written as DNA, the CDR3 is TGCGCCAGCAGCCAAGGCACCGCAGGGACCGGGGAGCTGTTTTTT.

The V and J genes are TRBV27 and TRBJ2-1; no reliable D call. Trimming took off 5 bases at V and 9 bases at J, with 11 bases between the two ends. The CDR3 consists of 12 residues. Germline CDR1 reads MNHEY; CDR2 reads SMNVEV (reference sequence). For the CDR3, the DNA is TGTGCCAGCAGTCCACTCAGAGGTGAGCAGTTCTTC. This codes for CASSPLRGEQFF.

V usage is TRBV4-3 and J usage is TRBJ2-6, with D uncertain. The CDR3 runs to 16 residues. V was pared by 1 base and J by 0 bases, with 7 bases between. CDR1 and CDR2 from the germline V gene are LGHNA and YSLEER. The CDR3 loop is CASSQVARSGANVLTF. The CDR3 nucleotides are TGCGCCAGCAGCCAAGTGGCCCGCTCTGGGGCCAACGTCCTGACTTTC.

This chain uses TRBV11-3 with TRBJ1-1, with 7 bases fitting TRBD1. Germline V gives CDR1 SGHNT, CDR2 YENEEA. Trimming removed 5 bases from V and 0 bases from J; junction bases left unmatched: 9. CDR3 length: 16 residues. The CDR3 DNA follows: TGTGCCAGCAGCCGAGGACAGGCGACGATGAACACTGAAGCTTTCTTT. Its protein is CASSRGQATMNTEAFF.

This chain uses TRBV24-1 with TRBJ2-2; 7 bases are shared with TRBD1. Trimming at V came to 5 bases and at J to 7 bases, leaving 6 bases not matched to a gene. Per germline, CDR1 KGHDR and CDR2 SFDVKD. The CDR3 sequence is 14 residues long. This CDR3 is CATSVTGAVGELFF. The CDR3 bases are TGTGCCACCAGTGTAACAGGGGCTGTCGGGGAGCTGTTTTTT.

This chain uses TRBV10-3 with TRBJ2-5; 12 bases are shared with TRBD2. The V and J ends lost 6 bases and 1 base, in that order; junction bases with no gene match: 6. Germline CDR1 and CDR2: ENHRY and SYGVKD. The CDR3 extends over 16 amino acids. CDR3 sequence (DNA): TGTGCCATCAGCCAAGGACTAGCGGGGACCCAAGAGACCCAGTACTTC. It is translated as CAISQGLAGTQETQYF.

The CDR3 protein is CASSSLGTGARTEQFF. The CDR3 coding sequence is TGTGCCAGCAGCTCCCTCGGGACAGGGGCGCGTACTGAGCAGTTCTTC. J is TRBJ2-1 and V is TRBV11-2; 10 bases fit TRBD1. The CDR3 extends over 16 amino acids. V was pared by 4 bases and J by 9 bases, with 12 bases of the junction left unmatched. Germline CDR1 and CDR2: SGHAT and FQNNGV.

The genes are TRBV5-1 and TRBJ2-1, with 8 bases that match TRBD2. Germline values: CDR1 SGHRS, CDR2 YFSETQ. The CDR3 is 17 amino acids. Trimming cost V 3 bases and J 4 bases; bases outside gene matches: 12. CDR3 in amino acids: CASSSGGGAGDYNEQFF. CDR3 DNA sequence: TGCGCCAGCAGCTCGGGAGGAGGAGCGGGGGATTACAATGAGCAGTTCTTC.

The chain has TRBV5-4 and TRBJ2-5; D unclear. The germline gives CDR1 SGHNT, CDR2 YYREEE (reference sequence). The V and J ends lost 0 bases and 2 bases respectively, with 11 bases between them. This CDR3 contains 15 residues. The CDR3: CASSLESSKQETQYF. The CDR3 DNA reads TGTGCCAGCAGCTTGGAATCGAGCAAACAAGAGACCCAGTACTTC.

In DNA, the CDR3 is TGCGCCAGCAGCTGGCTAGCGGGGGTACAAGAGACCCAGTACTTC. Protein sequence: CASSWLAGVQETQYF. The V call is TRBV5-1, the J call TRBJ2-5, with 10 positions matching TRBD2. Trimming at V came to 3 bases and at J to 2 bases, leaving 4 bases not matched to a gene. The CDR3 runs to 15 residues. From germline, CDR1 is SGHRS and CDR2 YFSETQ.

The V gene is TRBV29-1, the J gene TRBJ1-6; 8 bases line up with TRBD1. Germline CDR1 is SQVTM and CDR2 is ANQGSEA. The CDR3 consists of 12 residues. Trimming took 5 bases from V and 9 from J; bases not matched to a gene: 3. CDR3 nucleotides: TGCAGCGTTCGACAGGGGAGTTCACCCCTCCACTTT. Protein product: CSVRQGSSPLHF.

This chain uses TRBV6-6 with TRBJ1-3; TRBD1 matches 7 bases. This CDR3 has 16 residues. V dropped 4 bases and J dropped 4; count of bases not matched to a gene: 10. CDR1 is MNHNY and CDR2 is SVGAGI in the germline V gene (reference sequence). The CDR3 nucleotides read TGTGCCAGCAGTTCCCAAGCCGAGACAGGGGGAAACACCATATATTTT. Amino acids: CASSSQAETGGNTIYF.

This chain uses TRBV2 with TRBJ1-5; 12 positions agree with TRBD1. This CDR3 has 17 amino acids. The trim removed 6 bases at V and 2 bases at J, leaving 8 bases unmatched. CDR1 SNHLY and CDR2 FYNNEI come from the germline V gene. The DNA for the CDR3 is TGTGCCAGCAGCCGGGACAGGGGGCTCCGAGGCAATCAGCCCCAGCATTTT. It is translated as CASSRDRGLRGNQPQHF.

The V gene is TRBV5-1, the J gene TRBJ1-2; perhaps TRBD1 as D (5 bases). CDR3 length equals 15 residues. CDR1 SGHRS and CDR2 YFSETQ come from the germline V gene. V was trimmed by 0 bases and J by 8 bases, leaving 17 bases between them. This CDR3 reads CASSLGQLALGGYTF. The CDR3 DNA reads TGCGCCAGCAGCTTGGGACAGTTGGCCCTCGGGGGCTACACCTTC.

This clone was counted a few times. The chain uses TRBV7-2 and TRBJ2-7, with 8 bases aligning to TRBD1. Germline assignment: CDR1 SGHTA and CDR2 FQGNSA. J was trimmed by 11 bases and V by 0 bases; bases with no gene match: 6. The CDR3 is made up of 13 amino acids. The CDR3 loop reads CASSLAAGGQKYF. Written as DNA, the CDR3 is TGTGCCAGCAGCTTAGCGGCAGGGGGCCAAAAGTACTTC.

The rearrangement joins TRBV9 to TRBJ2-3, with D perhaps matching TRBD2 (6 bases). The V and J ends lost 3 bases and 0 bases respectively, with 11 bases between them. In germline, CDR1 is SGDLS, CDR2 YYNGEE. The CDR3 runs 15 residues. The CDR3 nucleotides are TGTGCCAGCAGCGGAACCGGGACTAGCACAGATACGCAGTATTTT. Translation gives CASSGTGTSTDTQYF.

This sequence joins TRBV24-1 and TRBJ1-1, with unresolved D. V lost 7 bases and J 7 bases, leaving 15 bases between the germline ends. CDR1 is KGHDR, CDR2 SFDVKD, per germline. The CDR3 consists of 13 residues. CDR3 region: CATRRHPQGEAFF. The CDR3 coding sequence is TGTGCCACCAGAAGACACCCACAAGGTGAAGCTTTCTTT.

V gene TRBV28 combines with J gene TRBJ1-5; tentative D call: TRBD1 (5 bases). The CDR3 is 12 residues long. Deletions cut 3 bases from V and 16 bases from J, with 16 bases between. CDR1 is MDHEN, CDR2 SYDVKM, per germline. CDR3 sequence reads: CASSLRPGPNHF. Written as DNA, the CDR3 is TGTGCCAGCAGTTTGCGGCCAGGGCCGAATCATTTT.

The V call is TRBV7-9, the J call TRBJ1-4; possible D gene TRBD1, 5 bases. The V end lost 3 bases, the J end lost 2 bases, and 7 bases lay between the germline ends. The CDR3 runs to 14 residues. From germline, CDR1 is SEHNR and CDR2 FQNEAQ (reference sequence). This CDR3 is CASSLSGTNEKLFF. CDR3 DNA sequence: TGTGCCAGCAGCTTGTCAGGGACTAATGAAAAACTGTTTTTT.

The V call is TRBV3-1 (or the pseudogene TRBV3-2), the J call TRBJ2-7; maybe TRBD1 (6 bases). Deletions cut 4 bases from V and 4 bases from J, with 17 bases between. In germline, CDR1 is LGHDT, CDR2 YNNKEL (reference sequence). This CDR3 is built from 15 residues. The CDR3 region has the DNA TGTGCCAGCAGCCCTCCGGGCGGCAGGGGTTACGAGCAGTACTTC. Its translation is CASSPPGGRGYEQYF.

This chain joins TRBV21-1 and TRBJ2-7; the DNA was not compared with TRBD2, the D call given in the table. TRBV21-1 is a pseudogene. The CDR3 is 14 amino acids. Here the CDR3 reads CASRDSGFRYEQYF. CDR3 sequence (DNA): TGTGCCAGCAGGGATAGCGGGTTCCGCTACGAGCAGTACTTC.

The CDR3 loop reads CSASRQNTEAFF. The CDR3 nucleotides read TGCAGTGCTAGTAGACAGAACACTGAAGCTTTCTTT. The genes are TRBV20-1 and TRBJ1-1; D call uncertain. Trimming left V 3 bases short and J 1 base short, with 6 bases between. Germline V lookup: CDR1 DFQATT, CDR2 SNEGSKA (reference sequence). This CDR3 is built from 12 residues.

This clone has more than one count but fewer than ten. The rearrangement joins TRBV2 to TRBJ2-7; 11 bases are shared with TRBD2. The CDR3 totals 14 residues. Germline V gene data show CDR1 as SNHLY and CDR2 as FYNNEI. The V and J ends lost 7 bases and 0 bases, in that order; junction bases with no gene match: 2. DNA for the CDR3: TGTGCCAGCACTAGCGGGAGGAGCTCCTACGAGCAGTACTTC. Amino acids: CASTSGRSSYEQYF.

The CDR3 sequence: CASSPRQGGSYGYTF. The DNA for the CDR3 is TGTGCCAGCAGCCCCAGACAGGGAGGAAGCTATGGCTACACCTTC. The V gene is TRBV5-4, the J gene TRBJ1-2; 7 bases align to TRBD1. The CDR3 consists of 15 residues. Per germline, CDR1 SGHNT and CDR2 YYREEE (reference sequence). J was trimmed by 4 bases and V by 4 bases; bases with no gene match: 10.